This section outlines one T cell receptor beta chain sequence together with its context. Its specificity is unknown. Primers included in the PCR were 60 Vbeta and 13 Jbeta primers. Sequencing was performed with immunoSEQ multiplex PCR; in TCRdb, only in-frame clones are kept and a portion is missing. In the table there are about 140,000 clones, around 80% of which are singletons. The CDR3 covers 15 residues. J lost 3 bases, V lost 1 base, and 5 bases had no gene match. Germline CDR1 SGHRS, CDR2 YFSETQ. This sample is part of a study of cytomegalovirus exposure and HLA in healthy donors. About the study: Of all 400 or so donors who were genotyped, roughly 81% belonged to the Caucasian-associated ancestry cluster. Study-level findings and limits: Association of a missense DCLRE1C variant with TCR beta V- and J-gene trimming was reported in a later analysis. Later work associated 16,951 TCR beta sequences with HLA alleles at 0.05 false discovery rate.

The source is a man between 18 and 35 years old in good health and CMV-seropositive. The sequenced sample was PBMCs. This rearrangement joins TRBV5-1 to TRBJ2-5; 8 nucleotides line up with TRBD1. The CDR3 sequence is CASSLTGTGEETQYF. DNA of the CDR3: TGCGCCAGCAGCTTGACCGGGACAGGAGAAGAGACCCAGTACTTC.